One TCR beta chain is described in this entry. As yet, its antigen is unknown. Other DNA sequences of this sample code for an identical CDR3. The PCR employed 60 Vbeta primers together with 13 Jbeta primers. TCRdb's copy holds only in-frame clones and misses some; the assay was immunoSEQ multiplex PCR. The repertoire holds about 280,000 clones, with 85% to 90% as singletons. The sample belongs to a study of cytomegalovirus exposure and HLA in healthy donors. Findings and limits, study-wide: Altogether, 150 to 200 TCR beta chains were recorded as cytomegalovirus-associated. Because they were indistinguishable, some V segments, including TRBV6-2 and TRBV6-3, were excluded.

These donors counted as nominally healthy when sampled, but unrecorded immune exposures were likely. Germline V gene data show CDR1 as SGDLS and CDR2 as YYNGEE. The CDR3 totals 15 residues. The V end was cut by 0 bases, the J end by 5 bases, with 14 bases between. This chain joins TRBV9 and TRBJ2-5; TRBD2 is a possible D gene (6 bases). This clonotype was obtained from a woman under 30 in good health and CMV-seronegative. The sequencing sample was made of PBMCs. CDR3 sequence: CASSVGGGAGETQYF. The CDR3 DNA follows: TGTGCCAGCAGCGTAGGGGGCGGGGCCGGGGAGACCCAGTACTTC.